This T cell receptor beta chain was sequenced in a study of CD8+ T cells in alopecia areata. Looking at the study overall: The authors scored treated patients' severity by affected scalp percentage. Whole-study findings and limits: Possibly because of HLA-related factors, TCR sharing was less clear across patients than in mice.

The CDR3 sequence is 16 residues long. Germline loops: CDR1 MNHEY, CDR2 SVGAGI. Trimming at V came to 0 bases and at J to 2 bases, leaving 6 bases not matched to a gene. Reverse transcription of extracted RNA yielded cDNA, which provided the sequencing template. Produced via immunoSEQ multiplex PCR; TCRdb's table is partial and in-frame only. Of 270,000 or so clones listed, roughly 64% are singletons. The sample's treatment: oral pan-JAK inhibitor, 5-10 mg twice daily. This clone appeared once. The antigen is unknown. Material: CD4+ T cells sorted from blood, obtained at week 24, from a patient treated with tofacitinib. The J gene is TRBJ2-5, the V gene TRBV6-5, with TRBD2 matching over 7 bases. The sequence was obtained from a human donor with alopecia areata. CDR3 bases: TGTGCCAGCAGTTACTCTGGTCTAGCGGCACAAGAGACCCAGTACTTC. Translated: CASSYSGLAAQETQYF.